The clone carrying this TCR beta chain was seen only a few times. As yet, its antigen is unknown. Sequenced with the Oncomine TCR Beta short-read assay was DNA taken from cultured CD4+ T cells. MiXCR, run by TCRdb on the PCR reads, gives a single entry per CDR3 protein. The profile shows roughly 5,400 distinct CDR3 sequences, approximately 62% of them singletons. Treatment described: roughly 10-day PBMC culture with coronavirus spike peptide pools or control peptides (ViraFEST assay). It was before the COVID-19 pandemic (2011-2018) that the unexposed donor's CD4+ T cells were collected. Per the germline V gene, CDR1 is SGHTA and CDR2 is FQGNSA. This CDR3 region has 14 residues. The V end lost 5 bases, the J end lost 0 bases, and 10 bases lay between the germline ends. This specimen comes from a study of vaccination and CD4 T cells after COVID-19.

The source material was CD4+ T cells from blood, cultured in vitro. The chain couples TRBV7-2 to TRBJ1-2, with D hard to call. The TCR originated in a human donor in good health. For the CDR3, the DNA is TGTGCCAGCAGCCTGTCCGGGACTAACTATGGCTACACCTTC. Translated: CASSLSGTNYGYTF.